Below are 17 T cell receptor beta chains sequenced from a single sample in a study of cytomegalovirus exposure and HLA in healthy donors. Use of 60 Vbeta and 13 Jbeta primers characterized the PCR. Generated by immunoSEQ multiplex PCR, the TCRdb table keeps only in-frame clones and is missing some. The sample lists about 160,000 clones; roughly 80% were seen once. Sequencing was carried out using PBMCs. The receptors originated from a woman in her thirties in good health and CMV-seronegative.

CDR3 DNA sequence: TGCGCCAGCAGCCCGATGGTGGGGGGTAGCTCCTATAATTCACCCCTCCACTTT. It translates to CASSPMVGGSSYNSPLHF. V gene TRBV4-1 combines with J gene TRBJ1-6, with TRBD1 as a possible D gene (5 bases). The CDR3 has 18 residues. The V end was cut by 4 bases, the J end by 0 bases, with 16 bases between. CDR1 and CDR2 (germline): MGHRA, YSYEKL.

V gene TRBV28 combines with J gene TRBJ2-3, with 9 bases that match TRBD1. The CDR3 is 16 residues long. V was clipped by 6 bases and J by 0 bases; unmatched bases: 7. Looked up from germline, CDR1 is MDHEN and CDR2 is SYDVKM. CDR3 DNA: TGTGCCAGCAGCCCTGGGACAGGGCCAAGCACAGATACGCAGTATTTT. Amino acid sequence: CASSPGTGPSTDTQYF. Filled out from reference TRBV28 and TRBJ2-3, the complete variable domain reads DVKVTQSSRYLVKRTGEKVFLECVQDMDHENMFWYRQDPGLGLRLIYFSYDVKMKEKGDIPEGYSVSREKKERFSLILESASTNQTSMYLCASSPGTGPSTDTQYFGPGTRLTVL.

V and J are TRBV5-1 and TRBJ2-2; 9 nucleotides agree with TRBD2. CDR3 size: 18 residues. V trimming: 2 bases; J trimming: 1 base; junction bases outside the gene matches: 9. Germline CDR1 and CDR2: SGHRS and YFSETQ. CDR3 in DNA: TGCGCCAGCAGCTTTTTAGCGGGGGCCGATCTGAACACCGGGGAGCTGTTTTTT. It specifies CASSFLAGADLNTGELFF.

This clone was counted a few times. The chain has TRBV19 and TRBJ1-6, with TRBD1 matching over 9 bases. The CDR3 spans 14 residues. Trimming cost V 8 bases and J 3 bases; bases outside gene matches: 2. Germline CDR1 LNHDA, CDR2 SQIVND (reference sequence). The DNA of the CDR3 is TGTGCCAGTCGACAGGGGGTCTATAATTCACCCCTCCACTTT. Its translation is CASRQGVYNSPLHF.

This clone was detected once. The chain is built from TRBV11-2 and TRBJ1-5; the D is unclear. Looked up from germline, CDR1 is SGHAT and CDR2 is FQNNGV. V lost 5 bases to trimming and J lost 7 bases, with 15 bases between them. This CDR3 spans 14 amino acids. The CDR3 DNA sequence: TGTGCCAGCAGCCCATCGGACGGCGGGCAGCCCCAGCATTTT. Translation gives CASSPSDGGQPQHF.

The CDR3 nucleotides read TGTGCCAGCAGCTTCACTAACGGGGAGCTGTTTTTT. It codes for CASSFTNGELFF. V gene TRBV7-9 combines with J gene TRBJ2-2; D unresolved. CDR3 length equals 12 residues. Per germline, CDR1 SEHNR and CDR2 FQNEAQ (reference sequence). Trimming shortened V by 3 bases and J by 7 bases, and 6 bases separated the two germline ends.

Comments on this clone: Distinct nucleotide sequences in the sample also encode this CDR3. The CDR3 DNA is TGTGCCAGCAGTTACGAGGGAGCCGCCCCAAGGTCGCAGTATTTT. Its protein is CASSYEGAAPRSQYF. The rearrangement joins TRBV6-5 to TRBJ2-3; D is possibly TRBD2 (5 bases). The germline V gene encodes CDR1 MNHEY and CDR2 SVGAGI. CDR3 length: 15 residues. V lost 2 bases and J lost 10, with 19 bases in between.

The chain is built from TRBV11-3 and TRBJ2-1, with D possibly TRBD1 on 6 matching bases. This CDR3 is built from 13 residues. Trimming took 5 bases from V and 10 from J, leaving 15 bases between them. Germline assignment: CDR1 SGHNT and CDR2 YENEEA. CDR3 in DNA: TGTGCCAGCAGCCAGGCCCTAGGACAGGAGCAGTTCTTC. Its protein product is CASSQALGQEQFF. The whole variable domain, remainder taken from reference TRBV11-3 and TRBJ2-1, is EAGVVQSPRYKIIEKKQPVAFWCNPISGHNTLYWYLQNLGQGPELLIRYENEEAVDDSQLPKDRFSAERLKGVDSTLKIQPAELGDSAVYLCASSQALGQEQFFGPGTRLTVL.

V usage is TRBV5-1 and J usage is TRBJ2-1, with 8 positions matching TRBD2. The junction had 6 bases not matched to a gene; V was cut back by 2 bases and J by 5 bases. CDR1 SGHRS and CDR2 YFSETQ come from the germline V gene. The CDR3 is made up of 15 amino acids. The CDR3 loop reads CASSFTSGAHNEQFF. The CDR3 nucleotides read TGCGCCAGCAGCTTTACTAGCGGAGCCCACAATGAGCAGTTCTTC.

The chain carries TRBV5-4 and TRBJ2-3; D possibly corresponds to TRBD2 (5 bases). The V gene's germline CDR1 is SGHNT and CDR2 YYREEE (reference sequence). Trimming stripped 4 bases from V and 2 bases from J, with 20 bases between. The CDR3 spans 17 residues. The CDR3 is CASSRGTERANTDTQYF. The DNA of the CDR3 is TGTGCCAGCAGCCGAGGCACCGAGAGGGCGAACACAGATACGCAGTATTTT.

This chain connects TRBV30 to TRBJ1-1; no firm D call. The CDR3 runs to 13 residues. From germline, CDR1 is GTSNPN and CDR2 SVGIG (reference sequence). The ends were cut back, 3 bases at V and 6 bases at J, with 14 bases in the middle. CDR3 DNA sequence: TGTGCCTGGAGGCTGGGTCGAGGGCCTGAAGCTTTCTTT. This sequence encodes CAWRLGRGPEAFF.

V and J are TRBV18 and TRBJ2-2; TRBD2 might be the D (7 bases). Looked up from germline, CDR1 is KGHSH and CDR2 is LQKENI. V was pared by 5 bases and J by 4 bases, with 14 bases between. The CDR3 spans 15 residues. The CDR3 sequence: CASSSPGGFTGELFF. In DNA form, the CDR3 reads TGTGCCAGCTCAAGCCCGGGGGGCTTCACCGGGGAGCTGTTTTTT.

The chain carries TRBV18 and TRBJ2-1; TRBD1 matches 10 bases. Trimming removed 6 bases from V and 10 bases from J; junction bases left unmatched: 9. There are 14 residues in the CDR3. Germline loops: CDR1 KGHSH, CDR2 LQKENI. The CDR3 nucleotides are TGTGCCAGCTCTCAAAGCGGGACAGGGGCCGAGCAGTTCTTC. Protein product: CASSQSGTGAEQFF.

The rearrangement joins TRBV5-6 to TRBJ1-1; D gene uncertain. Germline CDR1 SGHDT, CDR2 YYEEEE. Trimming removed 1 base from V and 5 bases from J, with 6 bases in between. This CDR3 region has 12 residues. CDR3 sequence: CASSLRGTEAFF. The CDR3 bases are TGTGCCAGCAGCTTGAGAGGGACTGAAGCTTTCTTT.

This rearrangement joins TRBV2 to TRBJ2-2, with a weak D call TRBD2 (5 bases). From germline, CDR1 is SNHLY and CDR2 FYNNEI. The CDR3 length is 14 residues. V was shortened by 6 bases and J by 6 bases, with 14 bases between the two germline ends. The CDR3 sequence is CASRDTRRPGELFF. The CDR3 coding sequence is TGTGCCAGCAGGGATACTAGGAGACCCGGGGAGCTGTTTTTT.

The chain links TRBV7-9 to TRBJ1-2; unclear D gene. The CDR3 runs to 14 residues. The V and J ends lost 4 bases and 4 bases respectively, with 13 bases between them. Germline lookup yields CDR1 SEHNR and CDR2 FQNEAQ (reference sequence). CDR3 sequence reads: CASSSVQVSYGYTF. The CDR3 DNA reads TGTGCCAGCAGCTCAGTCCAGGTGAGCTATGGCTACACCTTC.

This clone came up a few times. CDR3 in amino acids: CASSSLPTGPNTEAFF. The DNA for the CDR3 is TGTGCCAGCAGCTCCCTACCGACAGGACCTAACACTGAAGCTTTCTTT. The chain combines TRBV5-4 with TRBJ1-1; possibly TRBD1 for D (6 bases). The CDR3 sequence is 16 residues long. With 3 bases removed from V and 2 bases from J, the gap between germline ends came to 17 bases. Germline V gene sequence: CDR1 SGHNT, CDR2 YYREEE (reference sequence).